These 31 T cell receptor beta chains were sequenced from one sample in a study of T cells in Graves' hyperthyroidism and ophthalmopathy. Researchers took RNA transcripts and amplified the TCR beta CDR3 regions from them. Researchers ran a first-round RT-PCR on the TCR CDR3 using the HTBI primer set. Each CDR3 protein is one row after TCRdb ran MiXCR on the multiplex PCR reads. This table has a few hundred thousand distinct CDR3 sequences, just over 45% appearing once. Sequencing was carried out using peripheral blood or thyroid tissue (not recorded which). The receptors here all came from a woman between 18 and 29 years old with Graves' hyperthyroidism.

The chain carries TRBV14 and TRBJ2-5; TRBD2 agrees at 13 bases. The end of the DNA is better explained by TRBJ2-1, so the J call may be wrong. This CDR3 has 15 amino acids. Germline CDR1 is SGHDN and CDR2 is FVKESK. CDR3: CASSLGLAGVSEQFF. In nucleotides, the CDR3 is TGTGCCAGCAGCCTAGGACTAGCGGGAGTAAGTGAGCAGTTCTTC.

This clonotype was detected many times. This chain uses TRBV10-3 with TRBJ2-5; D perhaps matches TRBD1 (6 bases). The CDR3 is made up of 14 amino acids. Germline V gene sequence: CDR1 ENHRY, CDR2 SYGVKD. The V gene lost 6 bases and the J gene lost 3 bases, with 14 bases spanning the gap. CDR3 sequence (DNA): TGTGCCATCAGGACGGGACAACGAGAAGAGACCCAGTACTTC. It translates to CAIRTGQREETQYF.

This clonotype was detected many times. The rearrangement links TRBV7-2 to TRBJ2-7; the match to TRBD1 covers 9 bases. The CDR3 totals 13 residues. The germline V gene has CDR1 SGHTA and CDR2 FQGNSA. The V and J ends lost 11 bases and 6 bases, in that order; junction bases with no gene match: 11. The CDR3 region has the DNA TGTGCCTGCACCTACGACAGGGGGTCCGAGCAGTACTTC. Encoded protein: CACTYDRGSEQYF.

This clonotype was picked up many times. V usage is TRBV25-1 and J usage is TRBJ2-5; the match to TRBD1 covers 8 bases. Germline V CDR1 and CDR2: MGHDK, SYGVNS. This CDR3 region has 13 residues. V trimming: 2 bases; J trimming: 5 bases; junction bases outside the gene matches: 1. Here the CDR3 DNA reads TGTGCCAGCAGTGAAACAGGGGGGGAGACCCAGTACTTC. Protein product: CASSETGGETQYF.

The chain joins TRBV2 to TRBJ1-6; D gene ambiguous. Trimming took off 5 bases at V and 8 bases at J, with 16 bases between the two ends. The CDR3 is 15 amino acids. Germline CDR1 reads SNHLY; CDR2 reads FYNNEI. The CDR3, as DNA: TGTGCCAGCAGTTATTCGGCGGCCTCGGATTCACCCCTCCACTTT. This codes for CASSYSAASDSPLHF.

The V call is TRBV5-1, the J call TRBJ2-2; TRBD2 matches at 7 bases. Trimming at V came to 1 base and at J to 7 bases, leaving 1 base not matched to a gene. CDR3 length: 13 residues. The germline V gene has CDR1 SGHRS and CDR2 YFSETQ. CDR3 DNA: TGCGCCAGCAGCTTGTCGGGAGGCGGGGAGCTGTTTTTT. Its protein product is CASSLSGGGELFF.

V gene TRBV5-7 combines with J gene TRBJ2-7, with a weak D call TRBD2 (5 bases). TRBV5-7 is identified as an open reading frame with a role that is uncertain. This CDR3 has 14 amino acids. V was pared by 2 bases and J by 3 bases, with 12 bases between. The DNA of the CDR3 is TGTGCCAGCAGCTTCGGGGTTAAAGGCTACGAGCAGTACTTC. Residues: CASSFGVKGYEQYF.

The V and J genes are TRBV4-1 and TRBJ1-2, with D unresolved. The V gene's germline CDR1 is MGHRA and CDR2 YSYEKL. The CDR3 has 11 residues. With 3 bases removed from V and 7 bases from J, the gap between germline ends came to 6 bases. CDR3 region: CASSQAAGYTF. As DNA, the CDR3 is TGCGCCAGCAGCCAGGCAGCTGGCTACACCTTC.

The rearrangement uses TRBV7-3 and TRBJ2-1; D ambiguous. The CDR3 has 13 residues. The V gene lost 5 bases and the J gene lost 3 bases, with 8 bases spanning the gap. Germline V gives CDR1 SGHTA, CDR2 FQGTGA. For the CDR3, the DNA is TGTGCCAGCAGCGGGCTACGCTACAATGAGCAGTTCTTC. This translates into CASSGLRYNEQFF.

This chain joins TRBV7-9 and TRBJ2-3; a possible D gene is TRBD1 (6 bases). The germline V and J ends were trimmed by 5 bases and 5 bases, with 14 bases remaining between them. The germline V gene has CDR1 SEHNR and CDR2 FQNEAQ (reference sequence). This CDR3 region has 14 residues. The CDR3 DNA reads as TGTGCCAGCAGCCCCGAGACCAGGGGAGATACGCAGTATTTT. Translation gives CASSPETRGDTQYF.

CDR3 protein: CSARDGSSGRVETQYF. CDR3 nucleotide sequence: TGCAGTGCTAGGGATGGTTCTAGCGGGAGAGTGGAGACCCAGTACTTC. The chain joins TRBV20-1 to TRBJ2-5; 10 nucleotides align to TRBD2. The ends lost 3 bases at V and 5 bases at J; junction bases unmatched: 12. The germline V gene encodes CDR1 DFQATT and CDR2 SNEGSKA (reference sequence). The CDR3 is made up of 16 amino acids.

The V call is TRBV20-1, the J call TRBJ1-6; D possibly corresponds to TRBD1 (5 bases). With 6 bases removed from V and 7 bases from J, the gap between germline ends came to 16 bases. The CDR3 is 14 residues long. Germline V gives CDR1 DFQATT, CDR2 SNEGSKA (reference sequence). CDR3 DNA sequence: TGCAGTGCCAGCAGGGCGAACGTCAATTCACCCCTCCACTTT. This encodes CSASRANVNSPLHF.

Many counts were recorded for this clonotype. The gene calls are TRBV6-6 and TRBJ2-7, with 7 bases matching TRBD2. CDR3 length: 13 residues. V dropped 5 bases and J dropped 2; count of bases not matched to a gene: 3. CDR1 MNHNY and CDR2 SVGAGI come from the germline V gene (reference sequence). The CDR3 protein is CASSPSGTYEQYF. In DNA, the CDR3 is TGTGCCAGCAGTCCTAGCGGTACCTACGAGCAGTACTTC.

In its sample, this clonotype was seen many times. The CDR3 coding sequence is TGTGCCAGCCGTCTAGCGGGCCAGTACCAAGAGACCCAGTACTTC. Protein: CASRLAGQYQETQYF. The rearrangement joins TRBV7-9 to TRBJ2-5; 8 positions agree with TRBD2. This CDR3 region has 15 residues. CDR1 and CDR2 from the germline V gene are SEHNR and FQNEAQ (reference sequence). J gave up 0 bases and V 8 bases, and 8 bases lay outside the gene matches.

The V gene is TRBV27, the J gene TRBJ1-1; maybe TRBD1 (5 bases). Looked up from germline, CDR1 is MNHEY and CDR2 is SMNVEV (reference sequence). The CDR3 spans 14 residues. Trimming removed 1 base from V and 4 bases from J, with 10 bases in between. This CDR3 is CASSLYQGSTEAFF. As DNA, the CDR3 is TGTGCCAGCAGTTTATACCAGGGATCCACTGAAGCTTTCTTT.

The CDR3 DNA is TGCAGTGCTAGAGCCCCCCATGGGGCTAGGGGCCCTGAAGCTTTCTTT. Translating gives CSARAPHGARGPEAFF. The rearrangement links TRBV20-1 to TRBJ1-1; D perhaps matches TRBD1 (5 bases). V gave up 1 base and J gave up 6 bases, with 21 bases separating them. Per the germline V gene, CDR1 is DFQATT and CDR2 is SNEGSKA (reference sequence). The CDR3 runs to 16 residues.

Regarding this clonotype: Germline and junction disagree at one end, which may indicate a read error. V is TRBV24-1 and J is TRBJ2-5, with D perhaps TRBD1 or TRBD2 (5 bases each). The CDR3 loop spans 13 amino acids. Looked up from germline, CDR1 is KGHDR and CDR2 is SFDVKD. The CDR3 loop is CASSPHLGRTQYF. The CDR3 nucleotides are TGTGCCAGCAGTCCCCACCTGGGACGGACCCAGTACTTC.

A note on this clonotype: Compared with germline, one end of the junction differs, possibly owing to a read error. The chain is built from TRBV2 and TRBJ2-6, with 7 bases lining up with TRBD2. The CDR3 runs 11 residues. The V gene's germline CDR1 is SNHLY and CDR2 FYNNEI. The CDR3 DNA follows: TGCGGGAGGCCTGGGGCCAACGTCCTGACTTTC. Translating gives CGRPGANVLTF.

The V and J genes are TRBV2 and TRBJ1-2; 7 bases fit TRBD1. The length of the CDR3 is 13 residues. CDR1 and CDR2 (germline): SNHLY, FYNNEI. Unmatched junction bases numbered 7, after V lost 5 bases and J lost 7 bases. The chain's CDR3 is CASSLSGTVGYTF. DNA of the CDR3: TGTGCCAGCAGTTTATCCGGGACAGTTGGCTACACCTTC.

V usage is TRBV5-6 and J usage is TRBJ1-2, with TRBD1 matching 9 bases. V trimming: 6 bases; J trimming: 4 bases; junction bases outside the gene matches: 10. The CDR3 loop spans 15 amino acids. Germline assignment: CDR1 SGHDT and CDR2 YYEEEE. CDR3 sequence: CASTKQGAASYGYTF. CDR3 nucleotide sequence: TGTGCCAGCACGAAACAGGGGGCGGCTTCCTATGGCTACACCTTC.

The V gene is TRBV2, the J gene TRBJ1-3; no clear D gene. The CDR3 runs 15 residues. Germline lookup yields CDR1 SNHLY and CDR2 FYNNEI. V was cut by 5 bases and J by 4 bases, with 15 bases left in between. The CDR3 nucleotides are TGTGCCAGCAGTCGAAGGACGGGCGGAGGAAACACCATATATTTT. It encodes CASSRRTGGGNTIYF.

This clonotype was observed many times. The chain employs TRBV25-1 and TRBJ2-7, with D tentatively TRBD2 (6 bases). CDR3 length equals 17 residues. Germline CDR1 MGHDK, CDR2 SYGVNS. Trimming stripped 3 bases from V and 3 bases from J, with 21 bases between. The CDR3: CASSDFSGPLGGYEQYF. The CDR3 DNA follows: TGTGCCAGCAGTGATTTCTCTGGACCGCTGGGGGGCTACGAGCAGTACTTC.

This clonotype was seen ten or more times. The chain recombines TRBV29-1 with TRBJ2-7; TRBD1 aligns across 7 bases. Trimming cost V 6 bases and J 1 base; bases outside gene matches: 6. CDR1 is SQVTM and CDR2 is ANQGSEA in the germline V gene. The CDR3 extends over 13 amino acids. The CDR3 nucleotides are TGCAGCGTGCAGACAGGGAATTCCTACGAGCAGTACTTC. Protein product: CSVQTGNSYEQYF.

This clonotype was observed a handful of times. The rearrangement links TRBV9 to TRBJ1-4; D is unresolved. With 4 bases removed from V and 7 bases from J, the gap between germline ends came to 17 bases. The CDR3 is 15 amino acids. CDR1 and CDR2 from the germline V gene are SGDLS and YYNGEE. The CDR3 DNA reads TGTGCCAGCAGCTCCCCTACCACCTTGGGTGAAAAACTGTTTTTT. Encoded protein: CASSSPTTLGEKLFF.

In this sample, this clonotype turned up a few times. V is TRBV7-9 and J is TRBJ2-7; D unresolved. The germline CDR1 and CDR2 sequences are SEHNR and FQNEAQ (reference sequence). The CDR3 has 12 amino acids. Trimming stripped 3 bases from V and 4 bases from J, with 7 bases between. The CDR3: CASSFGMYEQYF. CDR3 coding DNA: TGTGCCAGCAGCTTCGGCATGTACGAGCAGTACTTC.

This clonotype was counted ten times or more. The chain recombines TRBV15 with TRBJ2-7; 9 nucleotides agree with TRBD2. J lost 2 bases, V lost 5 bases, and 4 bases had no gene match. CDR3 length equals 14 residues. Germline lookup yields CDR1 LNHNV and CDR2 YYDKDF (reference sequence). CDR3 loop: CATSAQRGAYEQYF. The CDR3 DNA reads as TGTGCCACCAGCGCACAGCGGGGGGCCTACGAGCAGTACTTC.

This chain joins TRBV2 and TRBJ2-7, with D possibly matching TRBD2 (5 bases). This CDR3 region has 14 residues. Germline V gene data show CDR1 as SNHLY and CDR2 as FYNNEI. Deletions cut 6 bases from V and 8 bases from J, with 20 bases between. In DNA, the CDR3 is TGTGCCAGCAGGAGCCACGGGGTTTTCAGACAGCAGTACTTC. Protein sequence: CASRSHGVFRQQYF.

On this clonotype itself: Relative to the germline gene, one junction end is altered; a read error may explain this. The gene calls are TRBV29-1 and TRBJ2-7; 7 bases agree with TRBD1. Looked up from germline, CDR1 is SQVTM and CDR2 is ANQGSEA. This CDR3 has 13 amino acids. In DNA, the CDR3 is TGCAGCGTATCCCAGGGGGACACCGGGGAGCTGTACTTC. This gives the protein CSVSQGDTGELYF.

This clonotype was seen more than once but under ten times. The rearrangement joins TRBV7-6 to TRBJ2-7; maybe TRBD2 (5 bases). The CDR3 contains 16 residues. Trimming left V 1 base short and J 2 bases short, with 15 bases between. Germline assignment: CDR1 SGHVS and CDR2 FNYEAQ. The CDR3 is CASSLDPSLPTYEQYF. The CDR3 region has the DNA TGTGCCAGCAGCTTAGATCCTAGCCTCCCAACCTACGAGCAGTACTTC.

This rearrangement joins TRBV5-1 to TRBJ1-2; no clear D gene. The ends were cut back, 0 bases at V and 7 bases at J, with 10 bases in the middle. There are 13 residues in the CDR3. CDR1 and CDR2 from the germline V gene are SGHRS and YFSETQ. CDR3 in DNA: TGCGCCAGCAGCTTGGGCGGGGATCCTGGCTACACCTTC. It specifies CASSLGGDPGYTF.

This clonotype has ten or more counts. V usage is TRBV10-3 and J usage is TRBJ2-6, with 7 positions matching TRBD1. Germline loops: CDR1 ENHRY, CDR2 SYGVKD. The CDR3 extends over 17 amino acids. V shed 6 bases, J shed 0 bases, and the junction held 8 bases outside the gene matches. In nucleotides, the CDR3 is TGTGCCATCAGGACCGGACAGGCCAGCTCTGGGGCCAACGTCCTGACTTTC. It is translated as CAIRTGQASSGANVLTF.